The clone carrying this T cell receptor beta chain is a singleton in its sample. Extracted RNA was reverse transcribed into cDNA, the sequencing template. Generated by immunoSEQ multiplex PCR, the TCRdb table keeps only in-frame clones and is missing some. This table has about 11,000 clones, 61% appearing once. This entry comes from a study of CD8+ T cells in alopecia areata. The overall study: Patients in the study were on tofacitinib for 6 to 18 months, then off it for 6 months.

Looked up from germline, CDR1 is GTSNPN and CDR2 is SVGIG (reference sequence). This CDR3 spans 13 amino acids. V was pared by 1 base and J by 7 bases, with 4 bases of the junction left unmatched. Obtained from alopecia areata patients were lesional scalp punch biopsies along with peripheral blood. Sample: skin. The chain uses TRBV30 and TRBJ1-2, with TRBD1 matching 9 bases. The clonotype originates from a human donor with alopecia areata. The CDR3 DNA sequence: TGTGCCTGGAGTGACAGGGGGCGGAGTGGCTACACCTTC. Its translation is CAWSDRGRSGYTF.